The 25 T cell receptor beta chains in this list originate from one sample, sequenced in a study of cytomegalovirus exposure and HLA in healthy donors. The PCR had 60 Vbeta and 13 Jbeta primers. The data were produced by immunoSEQ multiplex PCR, yet TCRdb's version contains in-frame clones alone and is incomplete. Of fewer than 200,000 clones listed, just under 80% were seen once; the top ten hold about 2.6%. What was sequenced was PBMCs. The source is a female donor in good health and CMV-seronegative.

The V gene is TRBV7-2, the J gene TRBJ2-3; a weak D match, TRBD2 (5 bases). Trimming pared 0 bases from V and 0 bases from J, leaving 10 bases between. The V gene's germline CDR1 is SGHTA and CDR2 FQGNSA. The CDR3 totals 16 residues. The CDR3 sequence: CASSLARAASTDTQYF. Written as DNA, the CDR3 is TGTGCCAGCAGCTTAGCGCGGGCTGCTAGCACAGATACGCAGTATTTT. The full variable domain, with the rest looked up from reference TRBV7-2 and TRBJ2-3, is GAGVSQSPSNKVTEKGKDVELRCDPISGHTALYWYRQSLGQGLEFLIYFQGNSAPDKSGLPSDRFSAERTGGSVSTLTIQRTQQEDSAVYLCASSLARAASTDTQYFGPGTRLTVL.

This chain links TRBV15 with TRBJ2-5; 9 nucleotides align to TRBD2. CDR1 is LNHNV, CDR2 YYDKDF, per germline (reference sequence). V lost 0 bases and J lost 4; bases outside the gene matches: 12. The CDR3 contains 18 residues. This CDR3 is CATSRELVAAAGGETQYF. In DNA, the CDR3 is TGTGCCACCAGCAGAGAACTCGTGGCGGCAGCGGGAGGAGAGACCCAGTACTTC.

The V call is TRBV4-1, the J call TRBJ2-7, with 7 bases that match TRBD2. The CDR3 extends over 17 amino acids. The trim removed 1 base at V and 3 bases at J, leaving 12 bases unmatched. Per the germline V gene, CDR1 is MGHRA and CDR2 is YSYEKL. The chain's CDR3 is CASSQVSHPSGLYEQYF. In DNA, the CDR3 is TGCGCCAGCAGCCAAGTAAGTCACCCTAGCGGACTCTACGAGCAGTACTTC.

The chain uses TRBV27 and TRBJ1-3; TRBD1 is a possible D gene (5 bases). V shed 4 bases and J shed 6 bases, with 13 bases lying between them. This CDR3 has 14 amino acids. Germline CDR1 and CDR2: MNHEY and SMNVEV (reference sequence). The CDR3 is CASSWGREANTIYF. Here the CDR3 DNA reads TGTGCCAGCAGTTGGGGCAGGGAAGCAAACACCATATATTTT.

V gene TRBV14 combines with J gene TRBJ1-2, with D possibly being TRBD1 (5 bases). The CDR3 has 13 residues. Germline assignment: CDR1 SGHDN and CDR2 FVKESK. Trimming pared 4 bases from V and 10 bases from J, leaving 16 bases between. In DNA, the CDR3 is TGTGCCAGCAGCCCACGATGGGGGGATGACTACACCTTC. This codes for CASSPRWGDDYTF.

The chain recombines TRBV5-1 with TRBJ2-1, with D possibly TRBD2 on 5 matching bases. CDR1 and CDR2 (germline): SGHRS, YFSETQ. V dropped 3 bases and J dropped 2 bases, with 12 bases sitting between them. This CDR3 is built from 15 residues. The CDR3 loop reads CASSSEAVTYNEQFF. The CDR3 region has the DNA TGCGCCAGCAGCTCGGAAGCGGTTACCTACAATGAGCAGTTCTTC.

The chain links TRBV4-1 to TRBJ2-1; TRBD1 matches at 11 bases. This CDR3 is 18 amino acids long. Germline CDR1 reads MGHRA; CDR2 reads YSYEKL. The V and J ends lost 0 bases and 7 bases, in that order; junction bases with no gene match: 11. CDR3 DNA: TGCGCCAGCAGCCAAGATAGCTTAGGACAGGGGGCGGTGAATGAGCAGTTCTTC. Protein product: CASSQDSLGQGAVNEQFF.

The V and J genes are TRBV20-1 and TRBJ1-2; tentatively, D is TRBD1 (5 bases). Between the trimmed V and J ends, which lost 3 bases and 6 bases, there was a span of 8 bases. Looked up from germline, CDR1 is DFQATT and CDR2 is SNEGSKA (reference sequence). The CDR3 length is 11 residues. CDR3 in amino acids: CSARGRDGYTF. CDR3 bases: TGCAGTGCTAGGGGCAGGGATGGCTACACCTTC.

The rearrangement links TRBV27 to TRBJ2-3; D perhaps matches TRBD2 (6 bases). Germline-derived CDR1 and CDR2 are MNHEY and SMNVEV (reference sequence). The CDR3 contains 14 residues. V was pared by 3 bases and J by 4 bases, with 11 bases between. The CDR3 nucleotides read TGTGCCAGCAGTTTCCGGGGGTTGGCAGATACGCAGTATTTT. It yields the protein CASSFRGLADTQYF.

The rearrangement joins TRBV7-9 to TRBJ1-2; 10 positions agree with TRBD1. J lost 5 bases, V lost 4 bases, and 1 base had no gene match. CDR3 length: 13 residues. The V gene's germline CDR1 is SEHNR and CDR2 FQNEAQ (reference sequence). CDR3 sequence reads: CASSSGQGYGYTF. The CDR3 region has the DNA TGTGCCAGCAGCTCGGGACAGGGGTATGGCTACACCTTC.

The chain is built from TRBV9 and TRBJ2-2; tentatively, D is TRBD2 (7 bases). The CDR3 loop spans 15 amino acids. Germline V gene data show CDR1 as SGDLS and CDR2 as YYNGEE. The ends were cut back, 1 base at V and 7 bases at J, with 14 bases in the middle. In DNA form, the CDR3 reads TGTGCCAGCAGCGTATGGGGGGGCGCAGACGGGGAGCTGTTTTTT. The encoded protein is CASSVWGGADGELFF.

The gene calls are TRBV27 and TRBJ2-4; D is unclear. CDR1 and CDR2 from the germline V gene are MNHEY and SMNVEV (reference sequence). V was shortened by 4 bases and J by 0 bases, with 10 bases between the two germline ends. The CDR3 consists of 15 residues. CDR3 in amino acids: CASSSVLVAKNIQYF. CDR3 sequence (DNA): TGTGCCAGCAGTTCGGTACTGGTAGCCAAAAACATTCAGTACTTC.

The rearrangement links TRBV7-9 to TRBJ2-7; 10 nucleotides agree with TRBD2. V was pared by 5 bases and J by 2 bases, with 9 bases of the junction left unmatched. The CDR3 is made up of 16 amino acids. Germline V lookup: CDR1 SEHNR, CDR2 FQNEAQ (reference sequence). The CDR3 reads CASSTPTSGETYEQYF. The DNA of the CDR3 is TGTGCCAGCAGCACCCCCACTAGCGGGGAGACCTACGAGCAGTACTTC. Complete variable domain (other parts from reference TRBV7-9 and TRBJ2-7): DTGVSQNPRHKITKRGQNVTFRCDPISEHNRLYWYRQTLGQGPEFLTYFQNEAQLEKSRLLSDRFSAERPKGSFSTLEIQRTEQGDSAMYLCASSTPTSGETYEQYFGPGTRLTVT.

This clone came up once. The rearrangement links TRBV2 to TRBJ2-1; tentatively, D is TRBD1 (6 bases). Deletions cut 7 bases from V and 0 bases from J, with 10 bases between. Germline lookup yields CDR1 SNHLY and CDR2 FYNNEI. This CDR3 contains 14 residues. The chain's CDR3 is CASNAGDSYNEQFF. In DNA form, the CDR3 reads TGTGCCAGCAACGCAGGGGACTCCTACAATGAGCAGTTCTTC.

The rearrangement uses TRBV29-1 and TRBJ2-1; 15 bases match TRBD2. From germline, CDR1 is SQVTM and CDR2 ANQGSEA. This CDR3 spans 15 amino acids. Losses at the gene ends were 7 bases for V and 7 bases for J; bases not matched to a gene: 8. The CDR3 loop reads CSAPGLAGGGNEQFF. DNA of the CDR3: TGCAGCGCTCCCGGACTAGCGGGGGGGGGAAATGAGCAGTTCTTC.

This chain links TRBV15 with TRBJ2-3; TRBD1 is a possible D gene (5 bases). CDR3 length: 15 amino acids. Germline loops: CDR1 LNHNV, CDR2 YYDKDF (reference sequence). V was pared by 5 bases and J by 0 bases, with 12 bases between. CDR3 region: CATSSDRESTDTQYF. The CDR3, as DNA: TGTGCCACCAGCTCAGACAGAGAAAGCACAGATACGCAGTATTTT.

The gene calls are TRBV6-1 and TRBJ2-5; TRBD2 matches 7 bases. The CDR3 totals 15 residues. Germline V CDR1 and CDR2: MNHNS, SASEGT. V trimming: 2 bases; J trimming: 4 bases; junction bases outside the gene matches: 7. CDR3 DNA sequence: TGTGCCAGCAGTGAATGGTGGGGGAGGGGAGAGACCCAGTACTTC. Translating it yields CASSEWWGRGETQYF.

V gene TRBV19 combines with J gene TRBJ1-4; the D gene is possibly TRBD1 (6 bases). Germline V lookup: CDR1 LNHDA, CDR2 SQIVND (reference sequence). V was shortened by 9 bases and J by 6 bases, with 11 bases between the two germline ends. This CDR3 has 12 amino acids. CDR3 bases: TGTGCCAGCACAGGGATGGATGAAAAACTGTTTTTT. Residues: CASTGMDEKLFF.

This chain connects TRBV27 to TRBJ1-1; D unclear. The CDR3 has 14 amino acids. In germline, CDR1 is MNHEY, CDR2 SMNVEV (reference sequence). Trimming left V 8 bases short and J 1 base short, with 14 bases between. In DNA form, the CDR3 reads TGTGCCAGCCGAATGCGGGCCCCGAACACTGAAGCTTTCTTT. The encoded protein is CASRMRAPNTEAFF.

There are a few counts of this clone. The genes are TRBV15 and TRBJ2-7; D might be TRBD2 (6 bases). This CDR3 spans 15 amino acids. V was shortened by 1 base and J by 4 bases, with 14 bases between the two germline ends. Germline V lookup: CDR1 LNHNV, CDR2 YYDKDF (reference sequence). CDR3 nucleotides: TGTGCCACCAGCAGAGGGGGGTTGGGAGGATACGAGCAGTACTTC. Its translation: CATSRGGLGGYEQYF.

V gene TRBV6-6 combines with J gene TRBJ2-7; TRBD1 agrees at 7 bases. Germline V gene lookup returns CDR1 MNHNY and CDR2 SVGAGI (reference sequence). V trimming: 7 bases; J trimming: 7 bases; junction bases outside the gene matches: 13. This CDR3 contains 14 residues. The CDR3 DNA is TGTGCCAGCACCATCAGGGAAGGGGGCTTGGAGCAGTACTTC. Its protein is CASTIREGGLEQYF.

This clone was found once. This sequence joins TRBV10-3 and TRBJ2-5, with D perhaps TRBD2 (6 bases). With 4 bases removed from V and 4 bases from J, the gap between germline ends came to 16 bases. CDR1 and CDR2 from the germline V gene are ENHRY and SYGVKD. CDR3 length equals 15 residues. CDR3 sequence reads: CAISVTMEAGETQYF. The CDR3 DNA reads TGTGCCATCAGTGTTACGATGGAAGCGGGAGAGACCCAGTACTTC.

V gene TRBV10-3 combines with J gene TRBJ2-5; the D gene is possibly TRBD1 (5 bases). Per the germline V gene, CDR1 is ENHRY and CDR2 is SYGVKD. This CDR3 contains 13 residues. The V gene lost 8 bases and the J gene lost 5 bases, with 15 bases spanning the gap. The DNA for the CDR3 is TGTGCCATCGGGGCCAGGGAAGACGAGACCCAGTACTTC. As protein: CAIGAREDETQYF.

The rearrangement joins TRBV15 to TRBJ2-7; TRBD2 matches 14 bases. The CDR3 is made up of 18 amino acids. V was pared by 1 base and J by 4 bases, with 9 bases of the junction left unmatched. Germline values: CDR1 LNHNV, CDR2 YYDKDF (reference sequence). The CDR3 protein is CATSRGPGTSGSIYEQYF. The CDR3 nucleotides read TGTGCCACCAGCAGAGGTCCGGGGACTAGCGGGAGTATTTACGAGCAGTACTTC.

V is TRBV5-4 and J is TRBJ1-1; no clear D. V was clipped by 4 bases and J by 5 bases, with 12 bases between them. Per germline, CDR1 SGHNT and CDR2 YYREEE (reference sequence). The CDR3 consists of 13 residues. CDR3 DNA sequence: TGTGCCAGCAGCCCCCACCCGGGGACTGAAGCTTTCTTT. Translated, it gives CASSPHPGTEAFF.